This T cell receptor beta chain derives from a study of CD8+ T cells in alopecia areata. Study-wide results and caveats: It was less clear whether patients shared TCRs than it was in mice, possibly because of HLA.

Punch biopsies of lesional scalp, plus peripheral blood, were taken from alopecia areata patients. RNA extraction and reverse transcription yielded cDNA as sequencing template. Sequencing used immunoSEQ multiplex PCR; TCRdb keeps in-frame clones, though not all of them. In the table there are roughly 14,000 clones, 50% to 70% of which are singletons. This clone came up a few times. What it recognizes is unknown. This CDR3 is 12 amino acids long. Trimming stripped 4 bases from V and 7 bases from J, with 11 bases between. CDR1 is MNHEY, CDR2 SMNVEV, per germline (reference sequence). This sample comprised skin, obtained at week 0. The V gene is TRBV27, the J gene TRBJ2-7, with D perhaps TRBD1 or TRBD2 (5 bases each). The sequence was collected from a human donor with alopecia areata. The CDR3 sequence: CASSSSGREQYF. The CDR3 coding sequence is TGTGCCAGCAGTTCCTCGGGACGGGAGCAGTACTTC.